These T cell receptor beta chains were read from a single sample in a study of response to subunit inactivated influenza vaccine. TCRdb redid the calling of the RT-PCR reads with MiXCR, one entry per CDR3 protein. The sample lists about 540,000 distinct CDR3 sequences, roughly 25% occurring once. These data were likewise used in another study, on T cells expressing NK-cell markers.

The sequences come from CD4+ T cells sorted from PBMCs, collected 12 days after vaccination. The receptor source for this set is a man in his fifties or sixties who received an inactivated influenza vaccine. Each CDR3 is given with its conserved first and last residue. D genes are given only for firm matches. Clone size is shown for a subset of rows, as once, few, many or a class of expanded clone.

d_gene,abundance,v_gene,j_gene,CDR3nt,CDR3aa
TRBD1,-,TRBV7-2,TRBJ1-1,TGTGCCAGCAGGTGGGACAGGGGTTTCCCTGAAGCTTTCTTT,CASRWDRGFPEAFF
TRBD1,few,TRBV20-1,TRBJ1-5,TGCAGTGCCTCAGGACAGGGCGATGGGCCCCAGCATTTT,CSASGQGDGPQHF
-,-,TRBV12-3/TRBV12-4,TRBJ1-1,TGTGCCAGCAGTTTTGGCCGGCGGATGAACACTGAAGCTTTCTTT,CASSFGRRMNTEAFF
TRBD2,-,TRBV5-6,TRBJ2-1,TGTGCCAGCAGCTCCTATTGGGGGGGGAAGGTTGAGCAGTTCTTC,CASSSYWGGKVEQFF
-,-,TRBV3-1,TRBJ1-1,TGTGCCAGCAGCCAAGAGGGGCGGAGAAACACTGAAGCTTTCTTT,CASSQEGRRNTEAFF
-,-,TRBV28,TRBJ2-5,TGTGCCAGCACGGGGGAGACCCAGTACTTC,CASTGETQYF
TRBD1,few,TRBV18,TRBJ2-3,TGTGCCAGCTCACGCGGACAGGGGCCACACACAGATACGCAGTATTTT,CASSRGQGPHTDTQYF
TRBD1,-,TRBV4-2,TRBJ2-7,TGTGCCAGCAGCCCAGAAGACCAGGGGGCTAGGGAGCAGTACTTC,CASSPEDQGAREQYF
-,-,TRBV12-3/TRBV12-4,TRBJ2-7,TGTGCCAGCAGGCATCAGGGGGACTCGGGAGAGCAGTACTTC,CASRHQGDSGEQYF
-,few,TRBV3-1,TRBJ1-1,TGTGCCAGCAGCCCCGGGAGTCAAGCTGAAGCTTTCTTT,CASSPGSQAEAFF
TRBD1,few,TRBV12-3/TRBV12-4,TRBJ1-1,TGTGCCAGCAGTATTCCAGGGGGTAAGGCTTTCTTT,CASSIPGGKAFF
-,-,TRBV6-5,TRBJ2-1,TGTGCCAGCAGTTTCCGGGACCCCTCCTACAATGAGCAGTTCTTC,CASSFRDPSYNEQFF
-,many,TRBV6-5,TRBJ2-7,TGTGCCAGCATTTTAGGTGGCCCTCTGGAGGAGCAGTACTTC,CASILGGPLEEQYF
TRBD1,-,TRBV27,TRBJ1-1,TGTGCCAGCCGCCGGACAGGGACTGAAGCTTTCTTT,CASRRTGTEAFF
-,few,TRBV12-3/TRBV12-4,TRBJ1-2,TGTGCCAGCAGTTTTCCAGGATATGGCTACACCTTC,CASSFPGYGYTF
-,-,TRBV6-1,TRBJ1-2,TGTGCCAGCAGTGACGTGGGCAGCTATGGCTACACCTTC,CASSDVGSYGYTF
TRBD1,-,TRBV7-9,TRBJ2-2,TGTGCCAGCAGCTCGGGACAGGGGGAGCTGTTTTTT,CASSSGQGELFF
-,few,TRBV28,TRBJ1-2,TGTGCCAGCAGTAGCGGGACGAGGGTTGGCTACACCTTC,CASSSGTRVGYTF
TRBD2,few,TRBV2,TRBJ2-1,TGTGCCAGCAGAGCTTCGGCGGGGGGAGGCGGGCATGAGCAGTTCTTC,CASRASAGGGGHEQFF
TRBD1,-,TRBV18,TRBJ2-7,TGTGCCAGCTCACCACCAGGGGGCAACGAGCAGTACTTC,CASSPPGGNEQYF
TRBD1,-,TRBV12-3/TRBV12-4,TRBJ2-7,TGTGCCAGCAGGCCGGGACAGGGGTCCCGCGAGCAGTACTTC,CASRPGQGSREQYF
TRBD1,-,TRBV10-3,TRBJ2-1,TGTGCCATCAGTCAGGGACAGGGGGCGCGGAATGAGCAGTTCTTC,CAISQGQGARNEQFF
-,-,TRBV4-3,TRBJ2-1,TGCGCCAGCAGCCAAGAAGGAGGGGCACAGGAGCAGTTCTTC,CASSQEGGAQEQFF
-,-,TRBV12-3/TRBV12-4,TRBJ2-7,TGTGCCAGCAGCTATACAGGGTTCTACGAGCAGTACTTC,CASSYTGFYEQYF
-,many,TRBV29-1,TRBJ2-7,TGCAGCGTTGATCCCGACGGCACCTACGAGCAGTACTTC,CSVDPDGTYEQYF
-,-,TRBV2,TRBJ2-3,TGTGCCAGCAGCCCCCGGCCACTGATTACTGATACGCAGTATTTT,CASSPRPLITDTQYF
-,few,TRBV5-1,TRBJ2-7,TGCGCCAGCAGCTCGAACAGCGAGCAGTACTTC,CASSSNSEQYF
-,few,TRBV10-3,TRBJ2-3,TGTGCCATCAGCCAAGGGGACACAGGAGGGACAGATACGCAGTATTTT,CAISQGDTGGTDTQYF
TRBD2,few,TRBV29-1,TRBJ2-5,TGCAGCGTCGGGGCGGGGACTAGCCGCATTGAGACCCAGTACTTC,CSVGAGTSRIETQYF
TRBD2,-,TRBV7-2,TRBJ2-1,TGTGCCAGCAGCTCGCTAGCGGGAGAACACAATGAGCAGTTCTTC,CASSSLAGEHNEQFF
TRBD1,-,TRBV5-8,TRBJ1-5,TGTGCCAGCAGCCCGGGGACAGGGATCGGCAATCAGCCCCAGCATTTT,CASSPGTGIGNQPQHF
-,few,TRBV7-2,TRBJ2-4,TGTGCCAGCAGCTCAGGACGCAAAAACATTCAGTACTTC,CASSSGRKNIQYF
-,-,TRBV5-1,TRBJ1-1,TGCGCCAGCAGCCCCGGACCGGCGAACACTGAAGCTTTCTTT,CASSPGPANTEAFF
-,few,TRBV15,TRBJ1-3,TGTGCCACCAGCAGAGATTTCAGCTCTGGAAACACCATATATTTT,CATSRDFSSGNTIYF
TRBD2,few,TRBV11-2,TRBJ2-3,TGTGCCAGCAGCTTAGGAGCGGGAGAACGGCCCAGCACAGATACGCAGTATTTT,CASSLGAGERPSTDTQYF
-,-,TRBV6-2/TRBV6-3,TRBJ2-2,TGTGCCAGCAAGGCACTAGCCCACACCGGGGAGCTGTTTTTT,CASKALAHTGELFF
TRBD2,-,TRBV9,TRBJ2-7,TGTGCCAGCAGCGTAGGGGAGCGGGAGCCATACGAGCAGTACTTC,CASSVGEREPYEQYF
TRBD2,-,TRBV7-2,TRBJ2-1,TGTGCCAGCAGTCGACTAGCGGGAGGGCGGGATGAGCAGTTCTTC,CASSRLAGGRDEQFF
-,many,TRBV5-1,TRBJ1-2,TGCGCCAGCAGCGAGTGGGGGGCCGGCTACACCTTC,CASSEWGAGYTF
-,-,TRBV15,TRBJ2-3,TGTGCCACCAGCAGTTGGGAATTCACAGATACGCAGTATTTT,CATSSWEFTDTQYF
-,once,TRBV25-1,TRBJ2-6,TGTGCCAGCAGTGTGACAGGAATCGACGTCCTGACTTTC,CASSVTGIDVLTF
-,few,TRBV7-2,TRBJ2-5,TGTGCCAGCAGCTTAGCGTTGGTAGCGGTACAAGAGACCCAGTACTTC,CASSLALVAVQETQYF
-,few,TRBV10-3,TRBJ2-3,TGTGCCATCAGTGAGTCGAAGTCCACAGATACGCAGTATTTT,CAISESKSTDTQYF
TRBD1,few,TRBV12-3/TRBV12-4,TRBJ2-3,TGTGCCAGCACCCAAATGACAGGGAGAACAGATACGCAGTATTTT,CASTQMTGRTDTQYF
TRBD2,-,TRBV24-1,TRBJ2-2,TGTGCCACCAGTGATTTGGGAACTAGCGGGAGGTCCGGGGAGCTGTTTTTT,CATSDLGTSGRSGELFF
-,-,TRBV9,TRBJ1-3,TGTGCCAGCAGCGTAGGGGCAGGGCCTGGAAACACCATATATTTT,CASSVGAGPGNTIYF
-,-,TRBV4-3,TRBJ2-1,TGCGCCAGCAGCCAAGATTTCGGGGGAAGTGGCTCCTACAATGAGCAGTTCTTC,CASSQDFGGSGSYNEQFF
-,many,TRBV12-3/TRBV12-4,TRBJ2-3,TGTGCCAGCAGCCACCCCGGGGAGAGGGATACGCAGTATTTT,CASSHPGERDTQYF